This T cell receptor (beta chain) was recovered during a study of cytomegalovirus exposure and HLA in healthy donors. The CDR3 runs to 20 residues. 60 Vbeta and 13 Jbeta primers were used in PCR. The repertoire was sequenced with immunoSEQ multiplex PCR; TCRdb's copy has only in-frame clones and lacks some. Seen here are roughly 150,000 clones, almost 80% observed once, and the top ten hold over 0.6%. The gene calls are TRBV21-1 and TRBJ2-3; TRBD1 was called by the table and not checked on the DNA. TRBV21-1 is noted as a pseudogene. This receptor was identified in a male donor in good health and CMV-seronegative. What was sequenced was PBMCs. CDR3 sequence: CASSKGGGTGFPICTDTQYF. CDR3 coding DNA: TGTGCCAGCAGCAAAGGGGGGGGGACAGGGTTTCCAATCTGCACAGATACGCAGTATTTT.